Shown below are 9 T cell receptor beta chains from a single sample sequenced in a study of CD8 T cells in ankylosing spondylitis. MiXCR, run by TCRdb on the 5' RACE reads, gives a single entry per CDR3 protein. The sample holds nearly 350,000 distinct CDR3 sequences, roughly 14% seen once. Sequencing was done on a sample of blood, either unsorted or a sorted T cell fraction (not recorded which). The receptors stem from a male donor with ankylosing spondylitis or in good health (not recorded which).

This clonotype was observed once. The genes are TRBV4-1 and TRBJ2-1; 8 bases are a match to TRBD2. V lost 8 bases to trimming and J lost 6 bases; unmatched junction nucleotides: 24. The CDR3 covers 19 residues. CDR1 MGHRA and CDR2 YSYEKL come from the germline V gene. The DNA for the CDR3 is TGCGCCAGCCTCATTCCGGGACTAGGTTCTACCGCACAGGGCAATGAGCAGTTCTTC. Translating gives CASLIPGLGSTAQGNEQFF.

In this sample, this clonotype turned up a few times. This sequence joins TRBV4-1 and TRBJ1-5; perhaps TRBD1 as D (5 bases). This CDR3 has 14 residues. V lost 7 bases, J lost 7 bases, and 17 bases lay in between. The germline V gene has CDR1 MGHRA and CDR2 YSYEKL. CDR3 amino acids: CASTEGPVNQPQHF. The CDR3 coding sequence is TGCGCCAGCACCGAGGGGCCAGTGAACCAGCCCCAGCATTTT.

This chain uses TRBV20-1 with TRBJ2-3; 11 positions agree with TRBD2. The length of the CDR3 is 14 residues. Germline assignment: CDR1 DFQATT and CDR2 SNEGSKA (reference sequence). The V and J ends lost 6 bases and 3 bases, in that order; junction bases with no gene match: 5. CDR3 residues: CSAVGTSGTDTQYF. The CDR3 coding sequence is TGCAGTGCCGTGGGGACTAGCGGTACAGATACGCAGTATTTT.

This clonotype was observed a handful of times. The chain is built from TRBV12-3 or TRBV12-4 and TRBJ1-5, with 7 bases fitting TRBD1. V was pared by 5 bases and J by 9 bases, with 7 bases of the junction left unmatched. CDR3 length: 13 residues. CDR3 in amino acids: CASSETGPSPQHF. The CDR3 DNA reads as TGTGCCAGCAGTGAGACAGGGCCATCGCCCCAGCATTTT.

The chain's CDR3 is CASSPLLAGALGEQFF. The CDR3 DNA sequence: TGTGCCAGCTCACCACTTCTGGCGGGCGCACTGGGTGAGCAGTTCTTC. The chain employs TRBV18 and TRBJ2-1; tentatively, D is TRBD2 (5 bases). The CDR3 contains 16 residues. Germline V gene lookup returns CDR1 KGHSH and CDR2 LQKENI. The V end lost 1 base, the J end lost 9 bases, and 19 bases lay between the germline ends.

This clonotype appeared a few times. The chain recombines TRBV3-1 with TRBJ2-4; a weak D match, TRBD1 (6 bases). This CDR3 is 15 amino acids long. In germline, CDR1 is LGHDT, CDR2 YNNKEL (reference sequence). V lost 3 bases and J 7 bases, leaving 16 bases between the germline ends. The CDR3 sequence is CASSQAQGTGNIQYF. The CDR3 nucleotides read TGTGCCAGCAGCCAGGCCCAGGGGACGGGCAACATTCAGTACTTC.

This clonotype occurred a few times. The chain has TRBV6-6 and TRBJ1-1; D gene uncertain. Germline-derived CDR1 and CDR2 are MNHNY and SVGAGI (reference sequence). V was clipped by 2 bases and J by 7 bases, with 8 bases between them. This CDR3 spans 12 amino acids. The CDR3 bases are TGTGCCAGCAGTTACGACACTTATGAAGCTTTCTTT. This translates into CASSYDTYEAFF.

The J gene is TRBJ2-7, the V gene TRBV7-6; possibly TRBD1 or TRBD2 for D (5 bases each). The CDR3 totals 15 residues. V was shortened by 4 bases and J by 3 bases, with 16 bases between the two germline ends. Per germline, CDR1 SGHVS and CDR2 FNYEAQ. The CDR3 reads CASSWGTDPRYEQYF. CDR3 DNA sequence: TGTGCCAGCAGCTGGGGGACGGATCCGCGCTACGAGCAGTACTTC.

The table lists this clonotype with a few counts. The chain carries TRBV6-5 and TRBJ2-7; 9 bases map to TRBD2. The CDR3 is 16 residues long. Trimming took 4 bases from V and 0 from J; bases not matched to a gene: 7. Germline CDR1 MNHEY, CDR2 SVGAGI. Here the CDR3 reads CASSSRFSGGSYEQYF. Here the CDR3 DNA reads TGTGCCAGCAGTTCCCGATTTAGCGGGGGCTCCTACGAGCAGTACTTC.